The rows below give T cell receptor beta chains drawn from one sample of a study of glioma-infiltrating T cells. Each CDR3 protein is one row after TCRdb ran MiXCR on the multiplex PCR reads. Here the sample spans more than 90,000 distinct CDR3 sequences, 40% being singletons. Sequenced material: glioma tissue, nonneoplastic brain tissue, or PBMCs (not recorded which). Receptor source: a human donor with low-grade glioma or glioblastoma, undergoing nonglioma brain surgery, or in good health (not recorded which). Both conserved end residues are part of each CDR3. The D gene is left open where the match is weak. Size is omitted from some rows. Given values are once, few, many or a class for expanded clones.

V	J	D	size	CDR3	DNA
TRBV5-4	TRBJ2-1	TRBD2	NA	CASSPGRLAAYNEQFF	TGTGCCAGCAGCCCCGGAAGACTAGCGGCTTACAATGAGCAGTTCTTC
TRBV19	TRBJ2-1	NA	NA	CATSSGDNEQSF	TGTGCCACCAGTAGTGGGGACAATGAGCAGTCCTTC
TRBV20-1	TRBJ2-1	TRBD2	NA	CSARDLGATSGGDYNEQFF	TGCAGTGCTAGAGACCTTGGGGCAACTAGCGGGGGAGACTACAATGAGCAGTTCTTC
TRBV27	TRBJ2-2	TRBD2	medium-sized	CASTSGGGTGELFF	TGTGCCAGCACCAGCGGGGGAGGAACCGGGGAGCTGTTTTTT
TRBV20-1	TRBJ2-7	TRBD2	many	CSARLAGVYEQYF	TGCAGTGCTAGACTAGCGGGAGTGTATGAGCAGTACTTC
TRBV27	TRBJ2-7	NA	NA	CASKRFGSRSKGEQYF	TGTGCCAGCAAAAGATTCGGAAGCAGGAGTAAAGGCGAGCAGTACTTC
TRBV20-1	TRBJ2-7	TRBD2	many	CSATQREVDRSSYEQYF	TGCAGTGCTACTCAGCGGGAGGTAGACAGGAGCTCCTACGAGCAGTACTTC
TRBV11-2	TRBJ1-2	NA	many	CASSLRQDYGYTF	TGTGCCAGCAGCTTACGACAGGACTATGGCTACACCTTC
TRBV7-2	TRBJ2-1	NA	NA	CASSQWGFDTQFF	TGTGCCAGCAGCCAGTGGGGTTTTGATACGCAGTTCTTC
TRBV12-3/TRBV12-4	TRBJ2-7	NA	NA	CASSSAAGEAYF	TGTGCCAGCAGTTCCGCCGCTGGGGAGGCTTACTTC
TRBV20-1	TRBJ1-6	NA	many	CSAREMGGGRNSPLHF	TGCAGTGCTAGGGAGATGGGGGGAGGCCGAAATTCACCCCTCCACTTT
TRBV12-3/TRBV12-4	TRBJ2-5	NA	many	CASSSGTDETQYF	TGTGCCAGCAGCTCGGGCACGGACGAGACCCAGTACTTC
TRBV30	TRBJ2-6	NA	NA	CAWSNPRGGGYSGANVLTF	TGTGCCTGGAGTAACCCTCGGGGAGGGGGATACTCTGGGGCCAACGTCCTGACTTTC
TRBV2	TRBJ2-1	TRBD2	NA	CASSLAGVDNEQFF	TGTGCCAGCAGTTTAGCGGGAGTAGACAATGAGCAGTTCTTC
TRBV5-4	TRBJ2-1	TRBD2	many	CASSLGTSGRSEQFF	TGTGCCAGCAGCCTCGGGACTAGCGGGAGGAGTGAGCAGTTCTTC
TRBV27	TRBJ2-7	NA	NA	CASSYTDTSYEQYF	TGTGCCAGCAGTTACACCGACACGTCCTACGAGCAGTACTTC
TRBV12-3/TRBV12-4	TRBJ1-1	NA	many	CASSSTGEAFF	TGTGCCAGCAGTTCGACAGGAGAAGCTTTCTTT
TRBV6-1	TRBJ1-5	NA	NA	CASSEGRGNNQPQHF	TGTGCCAGCAGTGAGGGCAGAGGTAACAATCAGCCCCAGCATTTT
TRBV7-9	TRBJ2-6	TRBD2	many	CASSFPTSGIIPGANVLTF	TGTGCCAGCAGCTTCCCCACTAGCGGGATCATCCCTGGGGCCAACGTCCTGACTTTC
TRBV5-4	TRBJ2-3	NA	many	CASSSEGRLSTDTQYF	TGTGCCAGCAGCTCAGAAGGGCGGCTGAGCACAGATACGCAGTATTTT
TRBV7-3	TRBJ2-3	TRBD2	NA	CASSPTGGGADTQYF	TGTGCCAGCAGCCCAACTGGCGGGGGGGCAGATACGCAGTATTTT
TRBV11-2	TRBJ2-1	NA	NA	CASSSGRASYEQFF	TGTGCCAGCAGCTCGGGACGGGCCTCCTACGAGCAGTTCTTC
TRBV29-1	TRBJ1-2	NA	many	CSVEDPNWADRRYGYTF	TGCAGCGTTGAAGATCCCAATTGGGCAGACAGGCGATATGGCTACACCTTC
TRBV27	TRBJ2-7	NA	NA	CASSLLGISYEQYF	TGTGCCAGCAGTTTATTAGGGATCTCCTACGAGCAGTACTTC
TRBV2	TRBJ2-3	NA	NA	CASRVGDAQYF	TGCGCCAGCCGGGTAGGAGATGCGCAGTATTTT
TRBV9	TRBJ2-7	NA	NA	CASTVGQDPSYEQYF	TGTGCCAGCACCGTGGGCCAGGACCCCTCCTACGAGCAGTACTTC
TRBV27	TRBJ2-1	TRBD2	many	CASSSGLAGGYNEQFF	TGTGCCAGCAGTTCCGGACTAGCGGGAGGATACAATGAGCAGTTCTTC
TRBV6-1	TRBJ2-4	TRBD1	NA	CASSLGTGPIQYF	TGTGCCAGCAGCCTGGGGACAGGACCTATTCAGTACTTC
TRBV7-3	TRBJ2-6	NA	NA	CASSSERGPGANVLTF	TGTGCCAGCAGCTCAGAGAGGGGTCCTGGGGCCAACGTCCTGACTTTC
TRBV5-1	TRBJ1-4	TRBD1	many	CASSLQGWNEKLFF	TGCGCCAGCAGCTTACAGGGGTGGAATGAAAAACTGTTTTTT
TRBV5-1	TRBJ1-1	NA	many	CASSLLAGANTEAFF	TGCGCCAGCAGCTTGCTTGCAGGGGCAAACACTGAAGCTTTCTTT
TRBV27	TRBJ1-6	TRBD1	many	CASSTGVSPLHF	TGTGCCAGCAGCACAGGGGTTTCACCCCTCCACTTT
TRBV3-1	TRBJ1-1	NA	many	CASSQGSGTEAFF	TGTGCCAGCAGCCAAGGATCCGGCACTGAAGCTTTCTTT
TRBV27	TRBJ2-1	TRBD1	many	CASSPPDRNPYNEQFF	TGTGCCAGCAGTCCCCCGGACAGGAATCCCTACAATGAGCAGTTCTTC
TRBV7-3	TRBJ2-1	TRBD2	many	CASSLLTSGRAREQFF	TGTGCCAGCAGCTTACTGACTAGCGGGAGGGCGCGTGAGCAGTTCTTC
TRBV6-2/TRBV6-3	TRBJ2-5	TRBD1	NA	CASSQLTGGSEETKYF	TGTGCCAGCAGTCAACTAACAGGGGGATCGGAAGAGACCAAATACTTC
TRBV7-3	TRBJ2-3	TRBD1	many	CASTPMGTGTGRPDTQYF	TGTGCCAGCACCCCGATGGGGACCGGGACAGGGAGGCCAGATACGCAGTATTTT
TRBV28	TRBJ2-1	TRBD1	many	CATLGQGGNEQFF	TGTGCCACCTTGGGACAGGGGGGTAATGAGCAGTTCTTC
TRBV29-1	TRBJ2-1	TRBD1	many	CSVEGQGVINEQFF	TGCAGCGTTGAAGGTCAGGGGGTCATTAATGAGCAGTTCTTC
TRBV18	TRBJ2-1	TRBD2	many	CASSRGLADTYNEQFF	TGTGCCAGCTCCCGAGGACTAGCGGATACCTACAATGAGCAGTTCTTC
TRBV25-1	TRBJ2-3	NA	many	CASSKGLGGRTDTQYF	TGTGCCAGCAGCAAGGGCCTTGGCGGACGCACAGATACGCAGTATTTT
TRBV19	TRBJ2-2	NA	NA	CASRAANTGELFF	TGTGCTAGTAGGGCAGCGAACACCGGGGAGCTGTTTTTT